This T cell receptor (beta chain) was found in a study of PD-1 blockade in classical Hodgkin lymphoma. All the patients suffered relapse after autologous stem cell transplantation, and brentuximab vedotin exposure differed. Here immunoSEQ multiplex PCR was the method, and the copy in TCRdb shows in-frame clones only, minus some. The sample has approximately 100,000 clones; around 89% are singletons. This clone has only one observation. The sample here was peripheral blood mononuclear cells (PBMCs), taken before the second cycle of nivolumab. The clonotype comes from a human donor with classical Hodgkin lymphoma.

CDR3 bases: TGTGCCAGCAGTTTAGGGGCGGGGGTCGCAGATACGCAGTATTTT. This translates into CASSLGAGVADTQYF. The rearrangement uses TRBV27 and TRBJ2-3, with TRBD2 identical over 7 bases. With V trimmed by 2 bases and J by 4 bases, 6 bases remained unmatched. Per germline, CDR1 MNHEY and CDR2 SMNVEV (reference sequence). This CDR3 spans 15 amino acids.